This TCR beta chain was sequenced in a study of beta chain features in type 1 diabetes. Study-wide findings and caveats: TCRB CDR3s were moderately but significantly shorter in Type 1 diabetes patients in all four CD4+ subsets.

cDNA synthesis used the whole RNA isolate, giving expressed TCRB sequences. Clones were read by immunoSEQ multiplex PCR, and TCRdb kept only the in-frame ones, dropping some. The table records 350,000 or so clones, about 19% of them present only once. Via the markers CD45RO/CCR7/CD25/CD127/CD95/CD27, stem cell-like memory, regulatory, central memory and naive CD4+ cells were sorted. A note on this clone: Its specificity is unknown.

Trimming took 6 bases from V and 3 from J; bases not matched to a gene: 3. The CDR3 is 14 residues long. CDR1 and CDR2 from the germline V gene are MRHNA and SNTAGT. The V and J genes are TRBV6-4 and TRBJ2-3; 10 positions agree with TRBD2. Sequenced input: naive CD4+ T cells from blood. The receptor was derived from a woman younger than 30 in good health. The CDR3 loop reads CASSQRGGTDTQYF. The CDR3 DNA follows: TGTGCCAGCAGCCAGCGGGGGGGAACAGATACGCAGTATTTT.